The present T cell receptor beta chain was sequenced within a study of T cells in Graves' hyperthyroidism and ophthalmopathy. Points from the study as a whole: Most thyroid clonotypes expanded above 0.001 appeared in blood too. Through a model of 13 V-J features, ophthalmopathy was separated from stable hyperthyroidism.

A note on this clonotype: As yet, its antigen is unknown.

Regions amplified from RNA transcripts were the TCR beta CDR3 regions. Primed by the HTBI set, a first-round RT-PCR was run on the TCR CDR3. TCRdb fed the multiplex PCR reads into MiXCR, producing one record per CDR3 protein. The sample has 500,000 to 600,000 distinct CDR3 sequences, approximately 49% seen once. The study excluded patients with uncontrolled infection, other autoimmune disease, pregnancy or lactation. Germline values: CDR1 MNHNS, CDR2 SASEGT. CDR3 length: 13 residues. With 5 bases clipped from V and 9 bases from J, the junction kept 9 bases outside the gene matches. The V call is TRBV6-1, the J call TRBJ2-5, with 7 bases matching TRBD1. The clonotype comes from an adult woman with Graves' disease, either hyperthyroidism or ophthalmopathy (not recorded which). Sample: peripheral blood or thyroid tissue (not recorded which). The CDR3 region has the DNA TGTGCCAGCAGTCAGGGGGACAATCAGCCCCAGTACTTC. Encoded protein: CASSQGDNQPQYF.